Shown below are 4 T cell receptor beta chains from a single sample sequenced in a study of tumor-infiltrating lymphocytes in primary liver carcinoma. TCR beta cDNA was made from 400 to 500 ng total RNA with a constant-region primer. Investigators got TCR beta libraries out of three nested multiplex PCR rounds, done with slightly modified ARM-PCR. The two initial PCR rounds, approximately 10 cycles each, used TRBV1-TRBV30 forward and C-beta reverse primers. TCRdb re-analysed the multiplex PCR reads in MiXCR, keeping a single row per CDR3 protein. This sample has 100,000 to 150,000 distinct CDR3 sequences, with less than 80% found just once. Scientists recovered RNA and DNA together from approximately 20-30 mg of unsorted bulk tissue. Sequenced sample: liver tumor tissue from sampling region 1. Documented subset: tumor region T1, superior pole. Receptors originate from a woman aged 55-69 years with primary liver carcinoma and hepatitis B virus infection.

The chain carries TRBV11-2 and TRBJ2-7; 9 bases fit TRBD2. The V and J ends lost 6 bases and 4 bases, in that order; junction bases with no gene match: 4. Per germline, CDR1 SGHAT and CDR2 FQNNGV. This CDR3 contains 13 residues. CDR3 region: CASSLAGWYEQYF. The DNA for the CDR3 is TGTGCCAGCAGTCTAGCGGGATGGTACGAGCAGTACTTC.

A note on this clonotype: This could be a read error, since a much larger clone is one nucleotide away. The V call is TRBV29-1, the J call TRBJ2-7, with 8 bases matching TRBD2. The CDR3 has 12 amino acids. The germline V gene encodes CDR1 SQVTM and CDR2 ANQGSEA. The V and J ends lost 6 bases and 2 bases, in that order; junction bases with no gene match: 3. The CDR3 here is CSVPGLAYEQYF. In DNA, the CDR3 is TGCAGCGTCCCGGGACTAGCCTACGAGCAGTACTTC.

Points on this clonotype: The CDR3 ends on some other residue instead of the conserved phenylalanine or tryptophan, so this is likely a read error. This rearrangement joins TRBV5-1 to TRBJ1-1; tentatively, D is TRBD1 (5 bases). The V end was cut by 2 bases, the J end by 1 base, with 9 bases between. Germline CDR1 is SGHRS and CDR2 is YFSETQ. The CDR3 spans 14 residues. In DNA, the CDR3 is TGCGCCAGCAGCTTTGACAGCCGGAACACTGAAGCTTTCCTT. Protein sequence: CASSFDSRNTEAFL.

Regarding this clonotype: A read error may produce the germline difference seen at one junction end. The chain uses TRBV5-6 and TRBJ1-1, with 9 positions matching TRBD1. This CDR3 comprises 13 residues. Germline-derived CDR1 and CDR2 are SGHDT and YYEEEE. The CDR3 nucleotides read TGTGTCAGCAGCTTGACAGGGGGCACTGAAGCTTTCTTT. This codes for CVSSLTGGTEAFF.